The next 9 T cell receptor beta chains were all read from a single sample in a study of T-cell memory formation after mild COVID-19. Using its own MiXCR run on the 5' RACE reads, TCRdb lists one record per CDR3 protein. Of under 300,000 distinct CDR3 sequences in the sample, roughly 9.4% are singletons; the top ten hold roughly a fifth. Sequenced input: PBMCs or a T cell subset sorted from them (not recorded which). The receptor set was obtained from a man aged 18 to 29 who had mild COVID-19 (a few samples of this study predate the infection). Cell type and time point are not known.

This chain links TRBV20-1 with TRBJ1-5, with a possible D match to TRBD1 (5 bases). Germline V gene lookup returns CDR1 DFQATT and CDR2 SNEGSKA (reference sequence). V lost 3 bases and J 4 bases, leaving 7 bases between the germline ends. The CDR3 runs 12 residues. CDR3 nucleotide sequence: TGCAGTGCTAGCGGGGGGAATCAGCCCCAGCATTTT. It specifies CSASGGNQPQHF.

The rearrangement links TRBV4-3 to TRBJ2-5; D assignment may be TRBD1 or TRBD2 (6 bases each). Germline assignment: CDR1 LGHNA and CDR2 YSLEER. This CDR3 is built from 17 residues. V was shortened by 0 bases and J by 5 bases, with 19 bases between the two germline ends. This CDR3 reads CASSQDPVRGAEETQYF. For the CDR3, the DNA is TGCGCCAGCAGCCAAGATCCCGTTAGGGGGGCTGAGGAGACCCAGTACTTC.

Here the CDR3 reads CASSLAPPGLDTQYF. In DNA, the CDR3 is TGTGCCAGCAGCTTGGCCCCTCCGGGACTAGATACGCAGTATTTT. The chain uses TRBV5-6 and TRBJ2-3, with D possibly matching TRBD2 (6 bases). V shed 0 bases and J shed 5 bases, with 13 bases lying between them. The CDR3 is 15 amino acids. Germline V gene data show CDR1 as SGHDT and CDR2 as YYEEEE. Filled out from reference TRBV5-6 and TRBJ2-3, the complete variable domain reads DAGVTQSPTHLIKTRGQQVTLRCSPKSGHDTVSWYQQALGQGPQFIFQYYEEEERQRGNFPDRFSGHQFPNYSSELNVNALLLGDSALYLCASSLAPPGLDTQYFGPGTRLTVL.

CDR3 coding DNA: TGCAGTGCTAGCTCTACAGGGACAGATACGCAGTATTTT. Translating gives CSASSTGTDTQYF. The chain carries TRBV20-1 and TRBJ2-3, with a tentative D call TRBD1 (6 bases). The V gene lost 3 bases and the J gene lost 3 bases, with 10 bases spanning the gap. This CDR3 region has 13 residues. Germline lookup yields CDR1 DFQATT and CDR2 SNEGSKA (reference sequence).

This clonotype was seen a few times. V and J are TRBV7-2 and TRBJ2-3; D uncertain. Germline values: CDR1 SGHTA, CDR2 FQGNSA. Trimming removed 1 base at V and 6 bases at J, with 11 bases between. The CDR3 extends over 14 amino acids. The CDR3 region is CASSLELSPDTQYF. The CDR3 nucleotides are TGTGCCAGCAGCTTAGAACTATCCCCCGATACGCAGTATTTT. Supplemented by reference TRBV7-2 and TRBJ2-3, the full variable domain reads GAGVSQSPSNKVTEKGKDVELRCDPISGHTALYWYRQSLGQGLEFLIYFQGNSAPDKSGLPSDRFSAERTGGSVSTLTIQRTQQEDSAVYLCASSLELSPDTQYFGPGTRLTVL.

This clonotype was recorded only once. The genes are TRBV5-6 and TRBJ2-5, with 12 bases that match TRBD1. CDR1 and CDR2 (germline): SGHDT, YYEEEE. V gave up 8 bases and J gave up 5 bases; unmatched junction bases: 10. CDR3 length equals 15 residues. DNA of the CDR3: TGTGCCAGTGGTGGGACAGGGGGCTTAGTTGAGACCCAGTACTTC. Translated: CASGGTGGLVETQYF.

The table lists this clonotype with a few counts. CDR3 DNA sequence: TGTGCCAGCAGTTACGACACCTCAAGCTACGAGCAGTACTTC. This translates into CASSYDTSSYEQYF. The rearrangement links TRBV6-2 or TRBV6-3 to TRBJ2-7, with D uncertain. The CDR3 sequence is 14 residues long. Germline V gene lookup returns CDR1 MNHEY and CDR2 SVGEGT. V gave up 2 bases and J gave up 3 bases, with 11 bases separating them.

This clonotype was counted only a few times. The chain recombines TRBV7-3 with TRBJ1-5; 7 positions match TRBD1. Looked up from germline, CDR1 is SGHTA and CDR2 is FQGTGA. Trimming removed 4 bases from V and 6 bases from J; junction bases left unmatched: 6. The CDR3 contains 14 residues. In nucleotides, the CDR3 is TGTGCCAGCAGCTCCAGACAGGGTCGTCAGCCCCAGCATTTT. Translation: CASSSRQGRQPQHF.

In its sample, this clonotype was seen a few times. This sequence joins TRBV20-1 and TRBJ1-5; D is unresolved. This CDR3 is 14 amino acids long. CDR1 is DFQATT, CDR2 SNEGSKA, per germline (reference sequence). Trimming removed 3 bases at V and 7 bases at J, with 16 bases between. The CDR3 region is CSASSGEWVQPQHF. In DNA form, the CDR3 reads TGCAGTGCTAGTTCCGGGGAATGGGTCCAGCCCCAGCATTTT.